This TCR beta chain was profiled in a study of cytomegalovirus exposure and HLA in healthy donors. The method was immunoSEQ multiplex PCR; TCRdb's version includes in-frame clones alone and lacks a portion of them. This table holds fewer than 250,000 clones, about 82% found once. This CDR3 has 14 residues. Germline CDR1 and CDR2: SQVTM and ANQGSEA. Deletions cut 1 base from V and 3 bases from J, with 11 bases between. The clonotype comes from a woman under 30 in good health and CMV-seronegative. This rearrangement joins TRBV29-1 to TRBJ2-3; D is possibly TRBD2 (5 bases). Sequencing was done on a sample of PBMCs. CDR3 in amino acids: CSVEARVGTDTQYF. CDR3 sequence (DNA): TGCAGCGTTGAAGCGCGGGTTGGGACAGATACGCAGTATTTT.